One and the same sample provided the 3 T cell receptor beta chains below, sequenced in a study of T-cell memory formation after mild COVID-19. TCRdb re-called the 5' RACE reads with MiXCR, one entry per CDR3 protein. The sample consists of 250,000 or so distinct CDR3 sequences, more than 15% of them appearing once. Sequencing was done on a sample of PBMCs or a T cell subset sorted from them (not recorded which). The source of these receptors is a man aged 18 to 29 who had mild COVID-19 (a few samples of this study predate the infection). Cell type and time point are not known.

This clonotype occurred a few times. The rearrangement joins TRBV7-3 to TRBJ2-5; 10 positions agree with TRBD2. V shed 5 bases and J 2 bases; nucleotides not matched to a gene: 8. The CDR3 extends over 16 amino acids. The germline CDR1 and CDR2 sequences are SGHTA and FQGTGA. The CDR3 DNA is TGTGCCAGCAGCCAAATTAGCGGGGGGAAGCAAGAGACCCAGTACTTC. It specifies CASSQISGGKQETQYF.

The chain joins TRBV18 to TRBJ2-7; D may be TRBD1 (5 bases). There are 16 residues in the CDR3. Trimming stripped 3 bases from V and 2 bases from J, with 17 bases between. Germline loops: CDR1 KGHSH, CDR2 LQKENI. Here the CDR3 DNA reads TGTGCCAGCTCACCCTATCCAATCAGGGATCCCTACGAGCAGTACTTC. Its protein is CASSPYPIRDPYEQYF.

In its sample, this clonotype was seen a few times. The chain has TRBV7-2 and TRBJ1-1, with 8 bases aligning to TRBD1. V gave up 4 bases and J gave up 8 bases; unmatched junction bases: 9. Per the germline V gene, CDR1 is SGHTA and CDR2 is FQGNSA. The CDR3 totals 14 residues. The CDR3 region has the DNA TGTGCCAGCAGCTCCACAGGGGGAAGAAGGGAAGCTTTCTTT. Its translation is CASSSTGGRREAFF. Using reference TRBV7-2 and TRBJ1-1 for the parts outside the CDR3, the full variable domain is GAGVSQSPSNKVTEKGKDVELRCDPISGHTALYWYRQSLGQGLEFLIYFQGNSAPDKSGLPSDRFSAERTGGSVSTLTIQRTQQEDSAVYLCASSSTGGRREAFFGQGTRLTVV.